Detailed here is one TCR beta chain. Trimming left V 2 bases short and J 7 bases short, with 15 bases between. The CDR3 contains 14 residues. The germline gives CDR1 GTSNPN, CDR2 SVGIG (reference sequence). Profiling relied on immunoSEQ multiplex PCR, and the TCRdb table lists in-frame clones only, not all of them. The sample shows around 43,000 clones, around 85% of them seen only once. The data are from a study of STAT5B mutations in CD4+ large granular lymphocyte leukemia. Sequenced input: CD4+ T cells from blood buffy coats. The rearrangement links TRBV30 to TRBJ1-5; D is perhaps TRBD1 (5 bases). This receptor was obtained from a human donor in good health. DNA of the CDR3: TGTGCCTGGAGTCCGGGGGGGTTCGGGCAGCCCCAGCATTTT. Amino acids: CAWSPGGFGQPQHF.